This T cell receptor beta chain was documented in a study of regulatory T cells in long-lasting Graves disease. Study-level information: Disease was considered persistent Graves' disease after over 5 years of antithyroid drugs (with positive TSH receptor antibodies).

Overall study results and limits: With a small sample size, accuracy may have been reduced. Persistent Graves' disease cases displayed lower TCR diversity than newly diagnosed ones. Fewer public clonotypes were shared by new patients (roughly 910) than by persistent patients (roughly 2,500).

This clonotype occurred many times. The antigen is unknown. Time point: persistent/refractory GD, antithyroid drugs over 5 years with positive TRAb. Researchers made the TCR library from RNA that was extracted from PBMCs. Assembly of TCR beta libraries relied on iRepertoire HTBI primers together with Arm-PCR of CDR3 regions. Each CDR3 protein is one row after TCRdb ran MiXCR on the multiplex PCR reads. The sample shows about 450,000 distinct CDR3 sequences, around 20% of them seen only once. The ends lost 2 bases at V and 4 bases at J; junction bases unmatched: 4. The CDR3 totals 14 residues. Germline loops: CDR1 LNHNV, CDR2 YYDKDF (reference sequence).

The V and J genes are TRBV15 and TRBJ1-1, with 7 bases that match TRBD1. The clonotype was recovered from a female donor with Graves disease. Sequencing was performed on peripheral blood mononuclear cells (PBMCs), taken when the disease was refractory, from a patient treated with antithyroid drugs. In DNA form, the CDR3 reads TGTGCCACCAGCAGAAATAAGGGGGCCACTGAAGCTTTCTTT. Protein: CATSRNKGATEAFF.